This T cell receptor (beta chain) emerged from a study of CD8 T cells in Susac syndrome. Random hexamers were used to reverse transcribe roughly 0.5 to 1 ug of RNA. TCRdb analysed the immunoSEQ multiplex PCR reads with MiXCR anew, one entry per CDR3 protein. The data contain some 100,000 distinct CDR3 sequences, 95% of them seen just once; the ten biggest clones take up 0.25% to 0.35%. Study-wide findings and caveats: The study's TCR sequencing and HLA analysis covered a relatively small number of individuals, and the study acknowledged this. Across the total CD8+ repertoires, more than 15 Susac-specific public clones were detected, and across the CD8+ TEMRA repertoires, four to six such clones were detected.

CDR3 size: 13 residues. Germline CDR1 and CDR2: LNHNV and YYDKDF (reference sequence). Concerning this clonotype: What it binds is not known.

This TCR derives from a human donor with Susac syndrome. Sequencing was carried out using CD8+ T cells from PBMCs. The gene calls are TRBV15 and TRBJ2-7, with D perhaps TRBD1 (6 bases). The CDR3 sequence is CATRDTTSYEQYF. The CDR3 coding sequence is TGTGCGACAAGGGACACCACCAGCTACGAGCAGTACTTC.